This T cell receptor (beta chain) was sequenced for a study of blood T cells in healthy people across ages (dated by TCRdb to between 2014 and 2017). At the level of the whole study: In model experiments, template switching captured roughly one uniquely barcoded TCR beta cDNA molecule for every two T cells. The study measured age-related changes in TCR beta repertoire diversity using deep sequencing normalized with unique cDNA molecular identifiers. To avoid experimental bias, donors of different ages were randomly spread across the sequencing lanes. Two additional independent replicas of 1 million unique cDNA reads from the same blood draw were analyzed for two donors (one aged 18 to 30 and one aged 80 or older). The donors were divided into four age groups: young (average around 17 years), middle-aged (approximately 39), aged (about 60) and long-lived (about 84). The full study reports these points: Estimates of total diversity from one million sequenced T cells were regarded as lower bounds and underestimates. Compared with the aged group, the long-lived group had more naive CD4+ T cells, fewer expanded clones and increased TCR diversity, a pattern suggesting age selection. Since profiling was done on bulk unsorted PBMCs, naive and antigen-experienced compartments could not be conclusively compared. As age increased, observed TCR beta diversity per million T cells dropped in a roughly linear way, and a significant reduction was already evident by age 40. The percentage of naive T cells measured by flow cytometry correlated strongly with observed TCR beta diversity. The CMV infection status of donors was not known, potentially confounding age-related changes in expanded clonotypes.

This clonotype occurred many times. Its antigen is still unknown. No base quality information exists; no much larger clone differs at one position. The receptor library was made with 5' RACE. Instrument used: Illumina HiSeq 2500. The second PCR ran for about 7 to 11 cycles and used a J-beta primer mix along with a sample-barcoded 5' primer. Each TCR beta cDNA molecule received a unique molecular identifier from a template-switch 5' adaptor carrying 12 random nucleotides. Each sample yielded at least 2.5 million CDR3-containing paired-end reads. First-strand cDNA synthesis was performed from all RNA using the Mint cDNA synthesis kit, with priming by a TRBC-specific oligonucleotide. After uracil-DNA glycosylase treatment, a first 18-cycle PCR used universal primers M1SS and BC2_uni_R on all cDNA. The original methods were these. Each sample was normalized by randomly selecting 1 million high-quality reads, each carrying a distinct molecular identifier. Reads sharing molecular identifiers were discarded rather than binned into consensus sequences. MiTCR, run with a Q25 quality threshold and the strictest error-elimination algorithm, handled CDR3 identification, clonotype clustering and error correction. Lower-bound total TCR beta diversity was estimated with a nonparametric unseen species model using Euler transformation. TCRdb trimmed the raw reads at Q25, called clones with MiXCR and kept productive beta chains. Each CDR3 protein appears once, grouped with its most common genes and DNA. The authors' filters were not applied to this entry. For this sample the table gives 350,000 to 450,000 distinct CDR3 sequences, of which approximately 47% were detected only once. The top ten clones comprise roughly 51% of the sample.

Systemically healthy Caucasian individuals from Russia, 39 in total and aged about 6 to 100 years, were included as donors. Approximately 10 milliliters of peripheral blood were collected from each donor into EDTA-treated Vacutainer tubes. Ficoll-Paque density-gradient centrifugation was used to isolate PBMCs, with at least 6 million obtained per sample. Trizol reagent was used to extract total RNA from PBMCs, with at least 5 micrograms per sample. For every donor, an aliquot of PBMCs went through flow cytometry to measure the percentages of naive CD45RAhigh/CD27high T cells. Counted from cysteine to phenylalanine, this CDR3 has 18 amino acids. The kept DNA is CDR3 alone, 54 bases in frame from the first base. Unmatched junction bases come to 9, with V trimmed by 4 bases and J by 1 base.

Sequenced: blood. The V gene is TRBV12-3 or TRBV12-4 and the J gene is TRBJ2-6, with TRBD1 matching 8 junction bases. The source of this sequence is a man aged 55 to 70 in good health. The sequenced DNA is TGTGCCAGCAGTTCAACCCCGGGACAGGCTTCTGGGGCCAACGTCCTGACTTTC. It specifies CASSSTPGQASGANVLTF.